This T cell receptor beta chain was documented in a study of OX40 agonist ivuxolimab in advanced cancers. Method: immunoSEQ multiplex PCR; TCRdb's copy keeps in-frame clones and lacks some. The table lists tens of thousands of clones, roughly 90% of them singletons. Trimming cost V 4 bases and J 8 bases; bases outside gene matches: 6. This CDR3 is built from 15 residues. Germline V gives CDR1 MNHEY, CDR2 SVGAGI. This TCR derives from an adult with an advanced solid tumor such as melanoma, head and neck, liver or kidney cancer. This chain uses TRBV6-5 with TRBJ1-4; 11 nucleotides match TRBD1. Source: CD4+ or CD8+ T cells sorted from blood, taken in a trial of the OX40 agonist ivuxolimab. The CDR3 sequence: CASSFYRTGGEKLFF. Written as DNA, the CDR3 is TGTGCCAGCAGTTTCTACCGGACAGGGGGCGAAAAACTGTTTTTT.